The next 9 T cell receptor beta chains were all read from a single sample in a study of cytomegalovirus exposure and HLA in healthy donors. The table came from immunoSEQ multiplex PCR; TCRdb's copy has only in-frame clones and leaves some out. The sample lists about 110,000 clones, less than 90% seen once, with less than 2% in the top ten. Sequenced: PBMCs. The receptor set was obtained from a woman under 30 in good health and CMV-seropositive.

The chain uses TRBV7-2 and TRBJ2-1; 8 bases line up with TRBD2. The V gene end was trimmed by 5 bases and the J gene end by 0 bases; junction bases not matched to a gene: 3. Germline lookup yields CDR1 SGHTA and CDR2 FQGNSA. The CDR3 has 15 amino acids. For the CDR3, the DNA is TGTGCCAGCAGCCCGGCGGGGGGCTCCTACAATGAGCAGTTCTTC. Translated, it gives CASSPAGGSYNEQFF. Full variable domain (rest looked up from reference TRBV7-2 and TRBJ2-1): GAGVSQSPSNKVTEKGKDVELRCDPISGHTALYWYRQSLGQGLEFLIYFQGNSAPDKSGLPSDRFSAERTGGSVSTLTIQRTQQEDSAVYLCASSPAGGSYNEQFFGPGTRLTVL.

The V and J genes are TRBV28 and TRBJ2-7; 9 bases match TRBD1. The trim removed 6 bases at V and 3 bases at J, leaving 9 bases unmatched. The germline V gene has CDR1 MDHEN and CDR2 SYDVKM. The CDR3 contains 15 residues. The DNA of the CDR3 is TGTGCCAGCAGGAGCCCGGGACAGGGAAACTACGAGCAGTACTTC. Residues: CASRSPGQGNYEQYF.

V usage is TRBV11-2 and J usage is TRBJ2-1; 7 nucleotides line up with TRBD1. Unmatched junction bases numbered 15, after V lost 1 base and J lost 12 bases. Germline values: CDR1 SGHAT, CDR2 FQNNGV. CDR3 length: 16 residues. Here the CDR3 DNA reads TGTGCCAGCAGCTTAGTGTATCCCGGGACAGAGCATAGGCAGTTCTTC. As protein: CASSLVYPGTEHRQFF.

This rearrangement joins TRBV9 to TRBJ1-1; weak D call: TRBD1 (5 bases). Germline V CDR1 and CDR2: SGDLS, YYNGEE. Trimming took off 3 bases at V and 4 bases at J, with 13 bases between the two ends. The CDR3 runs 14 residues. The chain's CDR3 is CASSGRGGFTEAFF. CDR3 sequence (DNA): TGTGCCAGCAGCGGGAGGGGTGGGTTCACTGAAGCTTTCTTT.

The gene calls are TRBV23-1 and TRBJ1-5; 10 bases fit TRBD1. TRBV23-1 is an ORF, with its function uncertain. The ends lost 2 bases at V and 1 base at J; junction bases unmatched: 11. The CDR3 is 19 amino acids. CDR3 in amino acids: CASSQIRDRGIESNQPQHF. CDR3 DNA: TGCGCCAGCAGTCAAATTAGGGACAGGGGTATCGAAAGCAATCAGCCCCAGCATTTT.

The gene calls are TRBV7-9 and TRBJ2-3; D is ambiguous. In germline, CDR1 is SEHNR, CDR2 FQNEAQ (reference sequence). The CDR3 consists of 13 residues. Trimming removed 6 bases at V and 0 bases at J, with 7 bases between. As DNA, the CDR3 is TGTGCCAGCAGATCGAGAAGCACAGATACGCAGTATTTT. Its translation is CASRSRSTDTQYF.

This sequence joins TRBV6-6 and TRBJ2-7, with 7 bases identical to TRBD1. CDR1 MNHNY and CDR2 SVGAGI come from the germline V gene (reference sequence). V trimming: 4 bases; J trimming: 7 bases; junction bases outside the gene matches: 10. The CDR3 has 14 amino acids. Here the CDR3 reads CASSWAGTVQEQYF. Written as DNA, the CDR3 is TGTGCCAGCAGTTGGGCAGGGACAGTACAAGAGCAGTACTTC.

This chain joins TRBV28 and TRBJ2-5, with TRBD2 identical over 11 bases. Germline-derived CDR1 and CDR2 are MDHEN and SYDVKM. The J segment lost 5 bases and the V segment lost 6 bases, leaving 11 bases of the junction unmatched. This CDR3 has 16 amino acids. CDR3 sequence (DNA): TGTGCCAGCAGCCACGATTCTAGCGGGGGGACGGAGACCCAGTACTTC. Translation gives CASSHDSSGGTETQYF.

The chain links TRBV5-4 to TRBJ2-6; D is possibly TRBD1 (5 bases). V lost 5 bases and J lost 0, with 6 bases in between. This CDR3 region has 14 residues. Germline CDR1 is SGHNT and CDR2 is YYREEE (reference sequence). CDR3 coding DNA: TGTGCCAGCAGACAGGACTCTGGGGCCAACGTCCTGACTTTC. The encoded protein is CASRQDSGANVLTF.